The 10 T cell receptor beta chains below come from one sample, sequenced in a study of T cell responses to AZD1222 COVID-19 vaccine. Using immunoSEQ multiplex PCR, the repertoire was profiled, and TCRdb retains in-frame clones only, with some absent. Of roughly 120,000 clones in the sample, about 87% are singletons; the top ten hold 4.4%. The starting material was peripheral blood, obtained on day 0 of AZD1222 vaccination. Every receptor here comes from an adult in good health.

This chain connects TRBV9 to TRBJ2-2, with a possible D match to TRBD2 (6 bases). The V gene's germline CDR1 is SGDLS and CDR2 YYNGEE. The ends were cut back, 0 bases at V and 1 base at J, with 7 bases in the middle. The CDR3 spans 15 residues. For the CDR3, the DNA is TGTGCCAGCAGCGTAGCCGGGGGGAACACCGGGGAGCTGTTTTTT. It is translated as CASSVAGGNTGELFF.

The chain is built from TRBV3-1 (or the pseudogene TRBV3-2) and TRBJ1-2, with 8 positions matching TRBD1. Germline assignment: CDR1 LGHDT and CDR2 YNNKEL (reference sequence). V dropped 6 bases and J dropped 4; count of bases not matched to a gene: 10. This CDR3 is 15 amino acids long. CDR3 region: CASRLTGGSFYGYTF. In DNA, the CDR3 is TGTGCCAGCAGACTCACAGGGGGTTCCTTCTATGGCTACACCTTC.

The chain couples TRBV6-5 to TRBJ1-2; the D is unclear. V dropped 2 bases and J dropped 8 bases, with 12 bases sitting between them. This CDR3 is 13 amino acids long. Per the germline V gene, CDR1 is MNHEY and CDR2 is SVGAGI. CDR3 sequence reads: CASSYPDHGGYTF. The CDR3 DNA is TGTGCCAGCAGTTACCCCGACCACGGAGGCTACACCTTC.

The rearrangement links TRBV7-9 to TRBJ1-5, with D perhaps TRBD1 (5 bases). CDR3 size: 12 residues. Germline V CDR1 and CDR2: SEHNR, FQNEAQ (reference sequence). V gave up 5 bases and J gave up 6 bases, with 8 bases separating them. CDR3 protein: CASSQGPQPQHF. The DNA of the CDR3 is TGTGCCAGCAGCCAGGGCCCTCAGCCCCAGCATTTT.

The rearrangement links TRBV27 to TRBJ1-1, with D maybe TRBD1 (6 bases). Trimming left V 2 bases short and J 0 bases short, with 19 bases between. This CDR3 is 18 amino acids long. From germline, CDR1 is MNHEY and CDR2 SMNVEV (reference sequence). In nucleotides, the CDR3 is TGTGCCAGCAGTTTAGTATCACAGGGATTCTCCATGAACACTGAAGCTTTCTTT. This sequence encodes CASSLVSQGFSMNTEAFF.

V usage is TRBV19 and J usage is TRBJ2-7; D is perhaps TRBD1 (5 bases). CDR3 length: 11 residues. CDR1 is LNHDA and CDR2 is SQIVND in the germline V gene (reference sequence). Trimming left V 10 bases short and J 6 bases short, with 13 bases between. The CDR3 nucleotides read TGTGCCACCATGACAGTCGGCGAGCAGTACTTC. This codes for CATMTVGEQYF.

V is TRBV29-1 and J is TRBJ1-4; D not certain. The V gene lost 4 bases and the J gene lost 5 bases, with 17 bases spanning the gap. Germline V gives CDR1 SQVTM, CDR2 ANQGSEA. CDR3 length equals 15 residues. This chain's CDR3 is CSVGAGPGLNEKLFF. The CDR3 DNA reads TGCAGCGTTGGAGCAGGACCCGGACTAAATGAAAAACTGTTTTTT.

The chain joins TRBV3-1 (or the pseudogene TRBV3-2) to TRBJ1-1; D possibly corresponds to TRBD1 (5 bases). CDR1 is LGHDT and CDR2 is YNNKEL in the germline V gene (reference sequence). V was shortened by 0 bases and J by 11 bases, with 10 bases between the two germline ends. This CDR3 comprises 12 residues. The CDR3 region has the DNA TGTGCCAGCAGCCAAGAGGGGGGATGGGCTTTCTTT. Amino acid sequence: CASSQEGGWAFF.

Only one count was recorded for this clone. The rearrangement uses TRBV5-1 and TRBJ2-3; weak D call: TRBD1 (6 bases). Trimming took 4 bases from V and 6 from J, leaving 18 bases between them. Germline CDR1 reads SGHRS; CDR2 reads YFSETQ. CDR3 size: 15 residues. This CDR3 reads CASSDHRAQWDTQYF. The CDR3 DNA follows: TGCGCCAGCAGCGACCACAGGGCCCAATGGGATACGCAGTATTTT.

This clone appeared a single time. V and J are TRBV7-9 and TRBJ2-7; 11 positions match TRBD1. V trimming: 4 bases; J trimming: 2 bases; junction bases outside the gene matches: 7. Germline CDR1 is SEHNR and CDR2 is FQNEAQ (reference sequence). The CDR3 length is 16 residues. The CDR3 loop reads CASSSGTGGSTYEQYF. The CDR3 nucleotides are TGTGCCAGCAGCTCCGGGACAGGGGGATCCACCTACGAGCAGTACTTC.